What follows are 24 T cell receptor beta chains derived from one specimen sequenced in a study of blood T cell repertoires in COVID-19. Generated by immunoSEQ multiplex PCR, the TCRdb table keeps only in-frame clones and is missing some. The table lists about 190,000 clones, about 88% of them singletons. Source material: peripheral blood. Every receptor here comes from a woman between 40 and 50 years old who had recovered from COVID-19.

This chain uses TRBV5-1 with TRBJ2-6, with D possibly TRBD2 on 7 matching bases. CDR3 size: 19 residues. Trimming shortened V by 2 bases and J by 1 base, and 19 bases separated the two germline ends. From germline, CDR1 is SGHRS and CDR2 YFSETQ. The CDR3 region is CASSLPGGQGQSGANVLTF. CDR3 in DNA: TGCGCCAGCAGCTTACCCGGGGGGCAGGGGCAGTCTGGGGCCAACGTCCTGACTTTC.

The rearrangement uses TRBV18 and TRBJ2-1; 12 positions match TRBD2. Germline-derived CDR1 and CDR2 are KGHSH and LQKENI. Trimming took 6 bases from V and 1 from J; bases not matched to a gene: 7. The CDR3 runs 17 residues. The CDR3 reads CASSPVGLAGSYNEQFF. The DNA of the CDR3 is TGTGCCAGCTCCCCAGTAGGACTAGCGGGATCCTACAATGAGCAGTTCTTC.

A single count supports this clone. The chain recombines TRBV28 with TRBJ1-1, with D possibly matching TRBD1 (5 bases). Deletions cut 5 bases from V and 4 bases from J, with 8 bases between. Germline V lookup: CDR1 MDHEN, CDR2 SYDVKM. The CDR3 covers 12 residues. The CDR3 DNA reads TGTGCCAGCAGTGCAGGGTCCACTGAAGCTTTCTTT. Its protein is CASSAGSTEAFF.

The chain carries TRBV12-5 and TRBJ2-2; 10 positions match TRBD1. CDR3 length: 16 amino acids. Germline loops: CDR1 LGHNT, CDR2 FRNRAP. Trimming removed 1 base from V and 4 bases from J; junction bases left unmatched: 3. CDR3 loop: CASGLGWTGGTGELFF. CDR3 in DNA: TGTGCTAGTGGTTTGGGATGGACAGGGGGCACCGGGGAGCTGTTTTTT. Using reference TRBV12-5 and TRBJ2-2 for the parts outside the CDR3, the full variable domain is DARVTQTPRHKVTEMGQEVTMRCQPILGHNTVFWYRQTMMQGLELLAYFRNRAPLDDSGMPKDRFSAEMPDATLATLKIQPSEPRDSAVYFCASGLGWTGGTGELFFGEGSRLTVL.

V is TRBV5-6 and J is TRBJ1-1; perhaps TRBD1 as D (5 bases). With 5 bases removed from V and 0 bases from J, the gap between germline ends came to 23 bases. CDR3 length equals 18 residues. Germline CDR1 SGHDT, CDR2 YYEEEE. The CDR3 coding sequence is TGTGCCAGCAGTACAACTGGATCGACAGTGGGGTTGAACACTGAAGCTTTCTTT. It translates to CASSTTGSTVGLNTEAFF.

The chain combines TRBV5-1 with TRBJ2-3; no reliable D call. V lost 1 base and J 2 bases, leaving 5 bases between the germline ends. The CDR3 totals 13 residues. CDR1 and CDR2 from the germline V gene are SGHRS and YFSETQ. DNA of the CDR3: TGCGCCAGCAGCTTGTCCCTCACAGATACGCAGTATTTT. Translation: CASSLSLTDTQYF.

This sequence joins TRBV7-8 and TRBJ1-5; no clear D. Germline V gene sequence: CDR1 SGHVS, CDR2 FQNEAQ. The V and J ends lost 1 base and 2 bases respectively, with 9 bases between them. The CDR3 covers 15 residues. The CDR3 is CASSLGNAGNQPQHF. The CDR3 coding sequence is TGTGCCAGCAGCTTAGGAAATGCGGGCAATCAGCCCCAGCATTTT.

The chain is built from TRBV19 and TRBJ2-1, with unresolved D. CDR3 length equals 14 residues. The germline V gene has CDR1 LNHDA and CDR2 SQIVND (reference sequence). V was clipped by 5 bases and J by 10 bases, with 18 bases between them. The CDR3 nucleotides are TGTGCCAGTAGTGTCGAGTCATGGGCTTGGGAGCAGTTCTTC. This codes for CASSVESWAWEQFF.

The CDR3 bases are TGTGCCAGCAGCTTTAACGGGGGAACAGATACGCAGTATTTT. Translating it yields CASSFNGGTDTQYF. The chain couples TRBV7-2 to TRBJ2-3; perhaps TRBD2 as D (6 bases). Germline CDR1 SGHTA, CDR2 FQGNSA. The CDR3 consists of 14 residues. V was shortened by 3 bases and J by 3 bases, with 10 bases between the two germline ends. The variable domain in full, with the rest retrieved from reference TRBV7-2 and TRBJ2-3, is GAGVSQSPSNKVTEKGKDVELRCDPISGHTALYWYRQSLGQGLEFLIYFQGNSAPDKSGLPSDRFSAERTGGSVSTLTIQRTQQEDSAVYLCASSFNGGTDTQYFGPGTRLTVL.

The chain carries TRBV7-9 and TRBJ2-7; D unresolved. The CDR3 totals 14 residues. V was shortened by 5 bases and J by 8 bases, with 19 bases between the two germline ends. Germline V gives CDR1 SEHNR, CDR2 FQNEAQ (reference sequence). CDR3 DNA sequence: TGTGCCAGCAGCCCAGAGGATGGTCTAGTAAAGCAGTACTTC. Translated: CASSPEDGLVKQYF.

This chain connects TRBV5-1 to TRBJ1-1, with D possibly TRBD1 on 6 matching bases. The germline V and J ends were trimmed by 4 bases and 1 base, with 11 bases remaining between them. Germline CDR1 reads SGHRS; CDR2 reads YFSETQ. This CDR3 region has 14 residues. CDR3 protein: CASSMDRPNTEAFF. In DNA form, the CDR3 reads TGCGCCAGCAGCATGGACAGACCGAACACTGAAGCTTTCTTT.

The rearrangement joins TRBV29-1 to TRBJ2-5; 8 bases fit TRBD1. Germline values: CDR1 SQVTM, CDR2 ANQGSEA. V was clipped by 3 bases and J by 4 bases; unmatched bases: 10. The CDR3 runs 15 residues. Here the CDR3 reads CSVDRLDRVTETQYF. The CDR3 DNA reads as TGCAGCGTTGACAGATTGGACAGGGTGACAGAGACCCAGTACTTC.

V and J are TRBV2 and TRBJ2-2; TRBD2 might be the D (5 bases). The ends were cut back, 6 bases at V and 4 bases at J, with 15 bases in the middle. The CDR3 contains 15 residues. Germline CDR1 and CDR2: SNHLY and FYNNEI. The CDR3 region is CASRTATKGTGELFF. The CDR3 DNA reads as TGTGCCAGCAGAACCGCGACTAAGGGCACCGGGGAGCTGTTTTTT.

The DNA of the CDR3 is TGTGCCAGCAGCTTAGACAGACACAATGAGCAGTTCTTC. Its translation: CASSLDRHNEQFF. This chain connects TRBV7-8 to TRBJ2-1; D unresolved. Between the trimmed V and J ends, which lost 1 base and 5 bases, there was a span of 6 bases. The CDR3 is made up of 13 amino acids. Germline lookup yields CDR1 SGHVS and CDR2 FQNEAQ.

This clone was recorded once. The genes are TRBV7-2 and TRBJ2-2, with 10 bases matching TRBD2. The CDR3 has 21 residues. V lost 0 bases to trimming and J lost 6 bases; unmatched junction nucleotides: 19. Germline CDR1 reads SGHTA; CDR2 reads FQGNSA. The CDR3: CASSLAPPSGRSRSVPGELFF. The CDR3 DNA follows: TGTGCCAGCAGCTTAGCGCCCCCTAGCGGGAGAAGCAGGTCGGTTCCCGGGGAGCTGTTTTTT.

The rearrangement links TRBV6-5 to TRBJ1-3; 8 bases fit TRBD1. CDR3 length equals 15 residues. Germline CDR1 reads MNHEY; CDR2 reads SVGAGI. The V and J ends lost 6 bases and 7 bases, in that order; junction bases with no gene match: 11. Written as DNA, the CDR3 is TGTGCCAGCAGGAGAAGGACAGGGACGGAGAACACCATATATTTT. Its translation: CASRRRTGTENTIYF.

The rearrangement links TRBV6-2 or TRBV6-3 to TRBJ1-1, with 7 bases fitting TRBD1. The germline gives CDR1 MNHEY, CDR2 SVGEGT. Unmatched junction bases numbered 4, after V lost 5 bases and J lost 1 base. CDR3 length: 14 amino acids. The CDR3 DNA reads TGTGCCAGCAGTATACAGGGGCCGAACACTGAAGCTTTCTTT. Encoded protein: CASSIQGPNTEAFF.

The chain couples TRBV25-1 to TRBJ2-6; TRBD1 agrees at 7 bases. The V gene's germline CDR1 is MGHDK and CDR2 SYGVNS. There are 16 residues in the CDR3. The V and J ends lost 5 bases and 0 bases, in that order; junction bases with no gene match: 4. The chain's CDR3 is CASSMTGSSGANVLTF. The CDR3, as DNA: TGTGCCAGCAGTATGACAGGGAGCTCTGGGGCCAACGTCCTGACTTTC.

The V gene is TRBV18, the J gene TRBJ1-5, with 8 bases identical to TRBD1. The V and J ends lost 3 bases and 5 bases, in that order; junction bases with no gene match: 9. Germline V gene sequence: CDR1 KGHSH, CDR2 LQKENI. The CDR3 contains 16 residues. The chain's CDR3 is CASSPGSGGLDQPQHF. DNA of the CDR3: TGTGCCAGCTCACCGGGGTCAGGGGGCTTAGATCAGCCCCAGCATTTT.

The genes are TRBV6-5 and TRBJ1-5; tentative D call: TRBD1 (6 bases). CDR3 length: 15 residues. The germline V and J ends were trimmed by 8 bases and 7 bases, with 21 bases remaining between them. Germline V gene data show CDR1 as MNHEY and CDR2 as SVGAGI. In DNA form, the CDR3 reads TGTGCCAGCTGTACCGGGACATCGGGAAACCAGCCCCAGCATTTT. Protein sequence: CASCTGTSGNQPQHF.

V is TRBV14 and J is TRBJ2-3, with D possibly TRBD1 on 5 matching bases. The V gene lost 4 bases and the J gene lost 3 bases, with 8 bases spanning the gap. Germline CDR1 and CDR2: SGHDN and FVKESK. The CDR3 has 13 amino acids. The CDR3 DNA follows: TGTGCCAGCAGCCTAGCAGGGACAGATACGCAGTATTTT. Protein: CASSLAGTDTQYF.

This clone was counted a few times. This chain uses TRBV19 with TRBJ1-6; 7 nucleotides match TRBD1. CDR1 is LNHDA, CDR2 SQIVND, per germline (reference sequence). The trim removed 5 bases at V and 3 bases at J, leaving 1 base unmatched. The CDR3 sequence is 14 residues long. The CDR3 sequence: CASSWTGYNSPLHF. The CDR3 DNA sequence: TGTGCCAGTAGTTGGACAGGCTATAATTCACCCCTCCACTTT.

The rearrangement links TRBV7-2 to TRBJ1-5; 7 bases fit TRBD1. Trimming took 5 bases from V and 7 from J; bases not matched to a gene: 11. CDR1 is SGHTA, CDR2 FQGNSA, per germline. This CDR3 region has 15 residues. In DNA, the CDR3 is TGTGCCAGCAGCCCCCGACAGGGCGGTCGGCAGCCCCAGCATTTT. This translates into CASSPRQGGRQPQHF.

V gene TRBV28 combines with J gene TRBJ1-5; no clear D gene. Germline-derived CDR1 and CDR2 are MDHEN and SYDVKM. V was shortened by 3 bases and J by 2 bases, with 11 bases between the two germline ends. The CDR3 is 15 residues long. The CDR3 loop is CASSLGSPGNQPQHF. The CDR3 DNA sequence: TGTGCCAGCAGTTTGGGCAGTCCTGGCAATCAGCCCCAGCATTTT.